This entry lists 28 T cell receptor beta chains sequenced from one sample in a study of vaccination and CD4 T cells after COVID-19. The treatment denotes: roughly ten-day PBMC culture with coronavirus spike peptide pools or control peptides (ViraFEST assay). The antigens these receptors bind are not known. With the Oncomine TCR Beta short-read assay, DNA from cultured CD4+ T cells was sequenced. TCRdb recomputed calls from the PCR reads with MiXCR, one row per CDR3 protein. The sample holds about 4,000 distinct CDR3 sequences, roughly 20% seen once. Sequenced input: CD4+ T cells from blood, cultured in vitro. All receptors come from a human donor who had recovered from COVID-19.

On this clonotype: One end of the junction varies from germline; a read error may be responsible. The chain has TRBV15 and TRBJ1-1; D is undetermined. This CDR3 spans 14 amino acids. In germline, CDR1 is LNHNV, CDR2 YYDKDF (reference sequence). This chain's CDR3 is CASSRPAENTEAFF. CDR3 nucleotides: TGTGCCTCCAGCAGACCGGCAGAGAACACTGAAGCTTTCTTT.

This clonotype was seen a handful of times. The chain employs TRBV5-1 and TRBJ2-2; 7 bases line up with TRBD1. Germline V gene lookup returns CDR1 SGHRS and CDR2 YFSETQ. V was pared by 3 bases and J by 4 bases, with 6 bases of the junction left unmatched. The CDR3 extends over 15 amino acids. CDR3 amino acids: CASSSDRVGTGELFF. As DNA, the CDR3 is TGCGCCAGCAGCTCCGACAGGGTTGGCACCGGGGAGCTGTTTTTT.

The genes are TRBV5-1 and TRBJ1-1, with no clear D. The CDR3 sequence is 11 residues long. The germline CDR1 and CDR2 sequences are SGHRS and YFSETQ. Trimming removed 5 bases at V and 5 bases at J, with 7 bases between. DNA of the CDR3: TGCGCCAGCAGGTGGGAGACTGAAGCTTTCTTT. This translates into CASRWETEAFF.

The chain uses TRBV20-1 and TRBJ2-3; tentative D call: TRBD1 (6 bases). V lost 7 bases, J lost 5 bases, and 13 bases lay in between. The germline V gene has CDR1 DFQATT and CDR2 SNEGSKA (reference sequence). The CDR3 extends over 12 amino acids. The DNA for the CDR3 is TGCAGTGGCTCGGGACAACGAGATACGCAGTATTTT. This sequence encodes CSGSGQRDTQYF.

By sample fraction, this clonotype is medium-sized (0.01 to 0.1%). The gene calls are TRBV11-2 and TRBJ1-2; 10 bases agree with TRBD1. V shed 2 bases and J 5 bases; nucleotides not matched to a gene: 11. CDR1 is SGHAT, CDR2 FQNNGV, per germline. This CDR3 is built from 17 residues. The CDR3 DNA sequence: TGTGCCAGCAGCTTACGTAGGGGGGACAGGGGATCGTATGGCTACACCTTC. Protein product: CASSLRRGDRGSYGYTF.

This clonotype is labeled as medium-sized. The V gene is TRBV24-1, the J gene TRBJ1-4, with D possibly being TRBD1 (6 bases). Trimming took off 8 bases at V and 5 bases at J, with 20 bases between the two ends. Germline CDR1 and CDR2: KGHDR and SFDVKD. CDR3 length: 16 residues. The DNA for the CDR3 is TGTGCCACCAACATGTCCGTACGGACAGCGAATGAAAAACTGTTTTTT. It translates to CATNMSVRTANEKLFF.

J is TRBJ1-5 and V is TRBV10-2, with 8 bases identical to TRBD1. Germline CDR1 reads WSHSY; CDR2 reads SAAADI. The CDR3 is 13 amino acids. V dropped 4 bases and J dropped 7; count of bases not matched to a gene: 3. CDR3 sequence (DNA): TGCGCCAGCAGTGGGACAGGGACCCAGCCCCAGCATTTT. Translated, it gives CASSGTGTQPQHF.

By share, this clonotype counts as large. The J gene is TRBJ2-6, the V gene TRBV19, with 8 bases fitting TRBD1. Looked up from germline, CDR1 is LNHDA and CDR2 is SQIVND (reference sequence). The J segment lost 0 bases and the V segment lost 2 bases, leaving 15 bases of the junction unmatched. The CDR3 spans 21 residues. CDR3 residues: CASSITTPRTGIRSGANVLTF. CDR3 DNA: TGTGCCAGTAGTATAACAACCCCGCGGACAGGGATACGCTCTGGGGCCAACGTCCTGACTTTC.

This clonotype is classed as medium-sized. The chain has TRBV12-3 or TRBV12-4 and TRBJ1-2; D remains unclear. The CDR3 has 15 residues. Trimming took off 6 bases at V and 7 bases at J, with 21 bases between the two ends. CDR3 nucleotide sequence: TGTGCCAGCAGCCCCACCCCCCCGGGGTCGGGTGGCTACACCTTC. This gives the protein CASSPTPPGSGGYTF.

By sample share, this clonotype is large. CDR3 protein: CSAGTAYGYTF. CDR3 nucleotides: TGCAGTGCCGGGACAGCCTATGGCTACACCTTC. The rearrangement links TRBV20-1 to TRBJ1-2, with 7 positions matching TRBD1. Germline V gives CDR1 DFQATT, CDR2 SNEGSKA (reference sequence). The CDR3 is made up of 11 amino acids. The V segment lost 6 bases and the J segment 4 bases; nucleotides outside the gene matches: 2.

The chain joins TRBV6-5 to TRBJ1-5, with a possible D match to TRBD1 (6 bases). V lost 1 base and J 0 bases, leaving 16 bases between the germline ends. The CDR3 consists of 18 residues. Germline assignment: CDR1 MNHEY and CDR2 SVGAGI. The CDR3 nucleotides are TGTGCCAGCAGTTACTGGTCAGGGGCGGTTGATAGCAATCAGCCCCAGCATTTT. Amino acid sequence: CASSYWSGAVDSNQPQHF.

The chain uses TRBV12-5 and TRBJ1-1, with unresolved D. The V gene's germline CDR1 is LGHNT and CDR2 FRNRAP. This CDR3 has 14 residues. V lost 8 bases and J 0 bases, leaving 13 bases between the germline ends. Here the CDR3 DNA reads TGTGCTAGTTCGTCAGTAATATTGAACACTGAAGCTTTCTTT. Residues: CASSSVILNTEAFF.

The rearrangement joins TRBV12-3 or TRBV12-4 to TRBJ2-1, with TRBD1 as a possible D gene (6 bases). V was trimmed by 6 bases and J by 2 bases, leaving 11 bases between them. CDR3 length: 14 residues. The CDR3 sequence is CASSTGNPYNEQFF. The CDR3 bases are TGTGCCAGCAGCACAGGGAACCCCTACAATGAGCAGTTCTTC.

The gene calls are TRBV12-3 or TRBV12-4 and TRBJ1-2; weak D call: TRBD1 (6 bases). This CDR3 is 14 amino acids long. V was pared by 3 bases and J by 5 bases, with 13 bases between. The CDR3 is CASSFLDRVYGYTF. The CDR3 DNA is TGTGCCAGCAGTTTTTTGGACAGAGTATATGGCTACACCTTC.

This clonotype was detected a few times. V gene TRBV2 combines with J gene TRBJ2-1; D remains ambiguous. This CDR3 is built from 15 residues. Germline V gene sequence: CDR1 SNHLY, CDR2 FYNNEI. V lost 7 bases, J lost 6 bases, and 19 bases lay in between. The CDR3 region is CASTSRPRMGNEQFF. The CDR3 DNA sequence: TGTGCCAGCACTTCGAGGCCCAGGATGGGCAATGAGCAGTTCTTC.

This clonotype appeared a few times. The V call is TRBV2, the J call TRBJ1-2; D gene uncertain. CDR3 length: 14 amino acids. The V gene lost 0 bases and the J gene lost 8 bases, with 13 bases spanning the gap. In germline, CDR1 is SNHLY, CDR2 FYNNEI. The CDR3 nucleotides are TGTGCCAGCAGTGAAGCGACGGTGGGTTCGGGCTACACCTTC. Translating it yields CASSEATVGSGYTF.

By proportion, this clonotype is medium-sized. The genes are TRBV27 and TRBJ1-5, with unresolved D. CDR3 size: 15 residues. V was clipped by 0 bases and J by 0 bases, with 6 bases between them. From germline, CDR1 is MNHEY and CDR2 SMNVEV (reference sequence). The CDR3 nucleotides read TGTGCCAGCAGTTTATCTGGGTATAGCAATCAGCCCCAGCATTTT. It encodes CASSLSGYSNQPQHF.

The chain employs TRBV9 and TRBJ2-3, with D maybe TRBD2 (7 bases). The CDR3 extends over 15 amino acids. V was cut by 3 bases and J by 4 bases, with 15 bases left in between. The germline gives CDR1 SGDLS, CDR2 YYNGEE. DNA of the CDR3: TGTGCCAGCAGCGCCCGAGGGGGGGGGGCAGATACGCAGTATTTT. Its protein is CASSARGGGADTQYF.

In this sample, this clonotype is medium-sized. The chain is built from TRBV20-1 and TRBJ1-2; TRBD1 agrees at 8 bases. Germline-derived CDR1 and CDR2 are DFQATT and SNEGSKA (reference sequence). After removal of 3 bases from V and 4 bases from J, the junction contained 13 bases not matched to a gene. This CDR3 is 16 amino acids long. CDR3 sequence (DNA): TGCAGTGCTAGCCCTGAAATCGCAGGGGGCCCCTATGGCTACACCTTC. Translation: CSASPEIAGGPYGYTF.

The rearrangement links TRBV20-1 to TRBJ2-3; 13 bases fit TRBD2. CDR1 and CDR2 (germline): DFQATT, SNEGSKA (reference sequence). With 2 bases clipped from V and 1 base from J, the junction kept 9 bases outside the gene matches. This CDR3 comprises 18 residues. The CDR3 DNA follows: TGCAGTGCTAGACTCGGACTAGCGGGGGCCCTCGGCACAGATACGCAGTATTTT. The encoded protein is CSARLGLAGALGTDTQYF.

The chain has TRBV30 and TRBJ2-7; D gene ambiguous. Trimming removed 2 bases from V and 1 base from J, with 9 bases in between. The CDR3 spans 13 residues. Germline V gene sequence: CDR1 GTSNPN, CDR2 SVGIG (reference sequence). The CDR3 is CAWSLRLSYEQYF. The CDR3 DNA is TGTGCCTGGAGTCTCCGACTGTCCTACGAGCAGTACTTC.

This clonotype is judged large (0.1 to 1%). The chain carries TRBV6-1 and TRBJ1-2, with D hard to call. Germline assignment: CDR1 MNHNS and CDR2 SASEGT. V lost 8 bases and J lost 4, with 8 bases in between. The CDR3 is 11 residues long. Written as DNA, the CDR3 is TGTGCCAGCTCGAAGGGCTATGGCTACACCTTC. Amino acids: CASSKGYGYTF.

By frequency in the sample, this clonotype is medium-sized. V gene TRBV12-3 or TRBV12-4 combines with J gene TRBJ2-5, with D possibly TRBD1 on 5 matching bases. The CDR3 has 11 amino acids. V shed 6 bases and J shed 7 bases, with 9 bases lying between them. In DNA form, the CDR3 reads TGTGCCAGCAGAAATACAGGGACCCAGTACTTC. Translated: CASRNTGTQYF.

The J gene is TRBJ1-2, the V gene TRBV10-3, with TRBD1 matching 8 bases. J gave up 4 bases and V 3 bases, and 4 bases lay outside the gene matches. CDR1 ENHRY and CDR2 SYGVKD come from the germline V gene. The CDR3 consists of 14 residues. The CDR3 bases are TGTGCCATCAGTGAATCAGGGGGCGGCTATGGCTACACCTTC. Translating it yields CAISESGGGYGYTF.

The chain couples TRBV20-1 to TRBJ2-2; 10 bases line up with TRBD2. Germline CDR1 is DFQATT and CDR2 is SNEGSKA (reference sequence). This CDR3 is built from 14 residues. With V trimmed by 6 bases and J by 5 bases, 6 bases remained unmatched. CDR3 nucleotides: TGCAGTGCACAAAGCGGGGGGGGAACCGGGGAGCTGTTTTTT. The encoded protein is CSAQSGGGTGELFF.

This clonotype occurred a few times. The V call is TRBV2, the J call TRBJ2-2; 8 nucleotides match TRBD1. CDR1 SNHLY and CDR2 FYNNEI come from the germline V gene. After removal of 6 bases from V and 1 base from J, the junction contained 7 bases not matched to a gene. The length of the CDR3 is 16 residues. The CDR3 bases are TGTGCCAGCAGCATACAGGGGGTCAAGAACACCGGGGAGCTGTTTTTT. It codes for CASSIQGVKNTGELFF.

Written as DNA, the CDR3 is TGCGCCAGCAGCTTTTGGGATCGGGGGGGGCTAGATACGCAGTATTTT. This translates into CASSFWDRGGLDTQYF. The chain couples TRBV4-1 to TRBJ2-3, with 8 bases matching TRBD2. V shed 5 bases and J 5 bases; nucleotides not matched to a gene: 12. CDR3 length equals 16 residues. Per the germline V gene, CDR1 is MGHRA and CDR2 is YSYEKL.

The V and J genes are TRBV19 and TRBJ1-2; the match to TRBD1 covers 8 bases. This CDR3 spans 15 amino acids. Per the germline V gene, CDR1 is LNHDA and CDR2 is SQIVND (reference sequence). Unmatched junction bases numbered 7, after V lost 5 bases and J lost 2 bases. CDR3: CASSSRDRRNYGYTF. The CDR3 coding sequence is TGTGCCAGTAGTTCAAGGGACAGGAGGAACTATGGCTACACCTTC.